One and the same sample provided the 3 T cell receptor beta chains below, sequenced in a study of T cell repertoires in cytomegalovirus infection. For these receptors, no antigen is known. TCRdb itself ran the reads through MiXCR, one entry per CDR3 protein. The sample lists tens of thousands of distinct CDR3 sequences; 25% to 40% were seen once. Sequencing input: PBMCs, sequenced either directly or after in vitro stimulation (not recorded which). These receptors all come from a human donor in good health (CMV status not recorded). Some clones in this sample may be carry-over from other donors' samples.

J is TRBJ1-5 and V is TRBV12-3 or TRBV12-4; D possibly corresponds to TRBD1 (6 bases). The CDR3 contains 13 residues. Trimming removed 6 bases from V and 6 bases from J, with 12 bases in between. The CDR3 loop reads CASSTGLGQPQHF. The DNA for the CDR3 is TGTGCCAGCAGCACAGGGCTTGGTCAGCCCCAGCATTTT.

This clonotype was counted many times. This rearrangement joins TRBV12-3 or TRBV12-4 to TRBJ2-2; perhaps TRBD2 as D (6 bases). The CDR3 runs 13 residues. The germline V and J ends were trimmed by 6 bases and 4 bases, with 9 bases remaining between them. This CDR3 is CASSKLATGELFF. CDR3 coding DNA: TGTGCCAGCAGCAAACTAGCCACCGGGGAGCTGTTTTTT.

The rearrangement uses TRBV19 and TRBJ2-7; no definite D call. The CDR3 extends over 14 amino acids. CDR1 and CDR2 from the germline V gene are LNHDA and SQIVND (reference sequence). Trimming took off 3 bases at V and 0 bases at J, with 9 bases between the two ends. This CDR3 is CASSMVISSYEQYF. For the CDR3, the DNA is TGTGCCAGTAGTATGGTTATCAGCTCCTACGAGCAGTACTTC.